These 23 T cell receptor beta chains were all obtained from the same sample, sequenced in a study of blood T cells in healthy people across ages (dated by TCRdb to between 2014 and 2017). Library generation was performed with 5' RACE. This sample was sequenced with an Illumina HiSeq 2500. A second roughly 6 to 12 cycle PCR used a sample-barcoded 5' primer and a J-beta primer mix. TCRdb trimmed the raw reads at Q25, called clones with MiXCR and kept productive beta chains. Rows merge per CDR3 protein into single entries with the most common DNA and genes. The sample contains 700,000 to 850,000 distinct CDR3 sequences, 35% to 40% of them found a single time. The ten largest account for under 15% of the sample. Sequencing was performed on blood. The receptors shown here come from a man aged 18 to 29 in good health.

The chain is built from TRBV4-1 and TRBJ1-5; unclear D gene. This CDR3 region has 15 residues. Germline V gene data show CDR1 as MGHRA and CDR2 as YSYEKL. V gave up 3 bases and J gave up 0 bases, with 9 bases separating them. The CDR3 region has the DNA TGCGCCAGCAGCCAGCACCGGGATAGCAATCAGCCCCAGCATTTT. It yields the protein CASSQHRDSNQPQHF.

In the case of this clonotype: A read error is possible here, since a much larger clone lies one base away. The chain uses TRBV20-1 and TRBJ1-6, with D perhaps TRBD1 (5 bases). The germline gives CDR1 DFQATT, CDR2 SNEGSKA (reference sequence). The CDR3 totals 12 residues. The V gene lost 6 bases and the J gene lost 10 bases, with 13 bases spanning the gap. The CDR3 region is CSAKDGDSPLHF. For the CDR3, the DNA is TGCAGTGCAAAAGACGGGGACTCACCCCTCCACTTT.

This clonotype was detected only a few times. This chain uses TRBV7-2 with TRBJ2-3, with D possibly matching TRBD1 (6 bases). Germline V gene data show CDR1 as SGHTA and CDR2 as FQGNSA. The CDR3 loop spans 15 amino acids. V lost 5 bases, J lost 0 bases, and 12 bases lay in between. The CDR3: CASSKTGASTDTQYF. CDR3 nucleotide sequence: TGTGCCAGCAGCAAGACAGGAGCTAGCACAGATACGCAGTATTTT.

The chain combines TRBV7-2 with TRBJ2-4; D gene uncertain. The DNA end is a closer match to TRBJ2-7, so the J assignment may be wrong. CDR1 and CDR2 (germline): SGHTA, FQGNSA. The CDR3 contains 14 residues. CDR3 sequence reads: CASSLQPAVYEQYF. The CDR3 DNA reads as TGTGCCAGCAGCTTACAGCCGGCGGTTTACGAGCAGTACTTC.

This clonotype was detected only a few times. CDR3 amino acids: CATSRVAAPNEQFF. The CDR3 nucleotides are TGTGCCACCAGCAGAGTTGCGGCACCCAATGAGCAGTTCTTC. This chain joins TRBV15 and TRBJ2-1; D gene ambiguous. The CDR3 runs 14 residues. The V gene lost 1 base and the J gene lost 6 bases, with 10 bases spanning the gap. Germline CDR1 is LNHNV and CDR2 is YYDKDF (reference sequence). The full variable domain, completed using reference TRBV15 and TRBJ2-1, is DAMVIQNPRYQVTQFGKPVTLSCSQTLNHNVMYWYQQKSSQAPKLLFHYYDKDFNNEADTPDNFQSRRPNTSFCFLDIRSPGLGDTAMYLCATSRVAAPNEQFFGPGTRLTVL.

CDR3 in amino acids: CSVEIAGVNNEQFF. CDR3 bases: TGCAGCGTTGAAATAGCGGGGGTGAACAATGAGCAGTTCTTC. This chain connects TRBV29-1 to TRBJ2-1; 9 bases fit TRBD2. The CDR3 is made up of 14 amino acids. Germline CDR1 reads SQVTM; CDR2 reads ANQGSEA. V shed 2 bases, J shed 5 bases, and the junction held 4 bases outside the gene matches.

Turning to this clonotype: This may be a read error: a much more frequent sequence differs by one nucleotide. The gene calls are TRBV5-1 and TRBJ2-3, with D perhaps assigned TRBD1 or TRBD2 (5 bases each). The V gene's germline CDR1 is SGHRS and CDR2 YFSETQ. This CDR3 is built from 15 residues. The CDR3: CASSQGTASIDTQYF. The CDR3 DNA reads as TGCGCCAGCAGCCAAGGGACGGCTAGCATAGATACGCAGTATTTT.

The chain combines TRBV7-2 with TRBJ1-4, with D unclear. V was pared by 5 bases and J by 0 bases, with 10 bases between. Germline CDR1 reads SGHTA; CDR2 reads FQGNSA. CDR3 length: 15 amino acids. The CDR3 here is CASSRGGSTNEKLFF. The CDR3 nucleotides are TGTGCCAGCAGCCGGGGTGGGTCAACTAATGAAAAACTGTTTTTT.

The chain joins TRBV21-1 to TRBJ1-1; no check of the table's D call, TRBD1, against the DNA was made. TRBV21-1 is tagged as a pseudogene. The CDR3 has 17 amino acids. Written as DNA, the CDR3 is TGTGCCAGCAGCAAACCCGCCAGGGGGCGCGTGGACACTGAAGCTTTCTTT. It yields the protein CASSKPARGRVDTEAFF.

This clonotype was recorded at least ten times. The V call is TRBV7-2, the J call TRBJ2-3, with 8 bases matching TRBD1. This CDR3 has 14 residues. Germline V gene sequence: CDR1 SGHTA, CDR2 FQGNSA. V was clipped by 5 bases and J by 5 bases; unmatched bases: 6. The CDR3 DNA follows: TGTGCCAGCAGCCTGGGGACAGGTCGAGATACGCAGTATTTT. As protein: CASSLGTGRDTQYF.

This sequence joins TRBV7-9 and TRBJ1-2; D may be TRBD1 (6 bases). The germline gives CDR1 SEHNR, CDR2 FQNEAQ (reference sequence). The CDR3 loop spans 13 amino acids. Trimming removed 4 bases at V and 11 bases at J, with 17 bases between. The DNA of the CDR3 is TGTGCCAGCAGCTCCAACGGGACACCCAAGTACACCTTC. Translated, it gives CASSSNGTPKYTF.

This clonotype was counted between two and nine times. V usage is TRBV5-6 and J usage is TRBJ2-5; 7 bases align to TRBD2. CDR1 and CDR2 (germline): SGHDT, YYEEEE. The CDR3 extends over 14 amino acids. V dropped 4 bases and J dropped 4; count of bases not matched to a gene: 7. The CDR3 DNA reads TGTGCCAGCAGCGCGCCGACTAGCCCAGAGACCCAGTACTTC. Its translation: CASSAPTSPETQYF. The full variable domain, rest sourced from reference TRBV5-6 and TRBJ2-5, is DAGVTQSPTHLIKTRGQQVTLRCSPKSGHDTVSWYQQALGQGPQFIFQYYEEEERQRGNFPDRFSGHQFPNYSSELNVNALLLGDSALYLCASSAPTSPETQYFGPGTRLLVL.

This clonotype was seen a few times. The chain joins TRBV12-3 or TRBV12-4 to TRBJ1-4; 10 bases map to TRBD1. V lost 5 bases, J lost 7 bases, and 7 bases stayed unmatched. This CDR3 comprises 15 residues. CDR3 sequence reads: CASSTGTGAGEKLFF. The DNA of the CDR3 is TGTGCCAGCAGTACCGGGACAGGGGCGGGTGAAAAACTGTTTTTT.

This chain links TRBV20-1 with TRBJ2-5; D remains unclear. The V gene's germline CDR1 is DFQATT and CDR2 SNEGSKA (reference sequence). The CDR3 contains 12 residues. The V end was cut by 2 bases, the J end by 5 bases, with 9 bases between. The CDR3: CSARWFRETQYF. The DNA for the CDR3 is TGCAGTGCTAGATGGTTTAGGGAGACCCAGTACTTC.

The J gene is TRBJ1-4, the V gene TRBV7-2; tentative D call: TRBD1 (6 bases). The CDR3 totals 14 residues. Germline-derived CDR1 and CDR2 are SGHTA and FQGNSA. The V end lost 5 bases, the J end lost 4 bases, and 11 bases lay between the germline ends. The CDR3 DNA is TGTGCCAGCAGCACCGACAGGAGTAATGAAAAACTGTTTTTT. Translated: CASSTDRSNEKLFF. Filled out from reference TRBV7-2 and TRBJ1-4, the complete variable domain reads GAGVSQSPSNKVTEKGKDVELRCDPISGHTALYWYRQSLGQGLEFLIYFQGNSAPDKSGLPSDRFSAERTGGSVSTLTIQRTQQEDSAVYLCASSTDRSNEKLFFGSGTQLSVL.

About this clonotype: A much larger clone differs from this one at a single base, so this may be a read error. The chain joins TRBV29-1 to TRBJ1-2; 9 bases map to TRBD1. CDR3 length: 13 amino acids. Germline V gene lookup returns CDR1 SQVTM and CDR2 ANQGSEA. The CDR3 here is CGVTGGANYGYTF. The CDR3 nucleotides read TGCGGCGTTACAGGGGGCGCGAACTATGGCTACACCTTC.

The table lists this clonotype with a few counts. The chain combines TRBV5-1 with TRBJ2-5; D is unresolved. There are 14 residues in the CDR3. Germline V gene lookup returns CDR1 SGHRS and CDR2 YFSETQ. V gave up 0 bases and J gave up 5 bases, with 11 bases separating them. The CDR3, as DNA: TGCGCCAGCAGCTTGGCCCCCTATGGTGAGACCCAGTACTTC. It yields the protein CASSLAPYGETQYF.

V is TRBV2 and J is TRBJ2-2; D possibly corresponds to TRBD1 (7 bases). The V end lost 6 bases, the J end lost 1 base, and 12 bases lay between the germline ends. Germline V gene sequence: CDR1 SNHLY, CDR2 FYNNEI. The CDR3 consists of 15 residues. The DNA of the CDR3 is TGTGCCAGCAGGGAGGGACAGATGAACACCGGGGAGCTGTTTTTT. It codes for CASREGQMNTGELFF.

In this sample, this clonotype turned up once. CDR3 nucleotide sequence: TGTGCCAGCAGTGAGCTACGGAAAGAGAATGGCTACACCTTC. This encodes CASSELRKENGYTF. V and J are TRBV25-1 and TRBJ1-2; D gene ambiguous. V lost 3 bases to trimming and J lost 6 bases, with 14 bases between them. Looked up from germline, CDR1 is MGHDK and CDR2 is SYGVNS. The CDR3 runs to 14 residues.

This clonotype has more than one count but fewer than ten. V gene TRBV7-9 combines with J gene TRBJ2-5, with D hard to call. V was trimmed by 5 bases and J by 4 bases, leaving 11 bases between them. CDR3 length: 13 amino acids. The germline gives CDR1 SEHNR, CDR2 FQNEAQ (reference sequence). CDR3 coding DNA: TGTGCCAGCAGCGCGCCAAACGGAGAGACCCAGTACTTC. Residues: CASSAPNGETQYF.

In its sample, this clonotype was seen a few times. The chain combines TRBV2 with TRBJ1-1; D is uncertain. Per germline, CDR1 SNHLY and CDR2 FYNNEI. The CDR3 length is 13 residues. The ends were cut back, 5 bases at V and 6 bases at J, with 13 bases in the middle. The CDR3 DNA sequence: TGTGCCAGCAGTTCCTTGATTCGTTCTGAAGCTTTCTTT. Residues: CASSSLIRSEAFF.

This clonotype was found a few times. The V gene is TRBV7-2, the J gene TRBJ2-2; perhaps TRBD2 as D (6 bases). CDR3 length: 15 amino acids. The V gene lost 1 base and the J gene lost 6 bases, with 12 bases spanning the gap. Per the germline V gene, CDR1 is SGHTA and CDR2 is FQGNSA. The CDR3 coding sequence is TGTGCCAGCAGCTTAGTTGCAGGAGGGTCCGGGGAGCTGTTTTTT. It translates to CASSLVAGGSGELFF.

This clonotype was counted between two and nine times. This chain joins TRBV7-9 and TRBJ2-3; 10 bases map to TRBD2. Trimming cost V 2 bases and J 4 bases; bases outside gene matches: 9. Per the germline V gene, CDR1 is SEHNR and CDR2 is FQNEAQ (reference sequence). CDR3 length: 17 amino acids. CDR3: CASSLKGSGTSADTQYF. CDR3 nucleotide sequence: TGTGCCAGCAGCTTAAAGGGTTCTGGGACTAGCGCAGATACGCAGTATTTT. Drawing the rest from reference TRBV7-9 and TRBJ2-3, the complete variable domain is DTGVSQNPRHKITKRGQNVTFRCDPISEHNRLYWYRQTLGQGPEFLTYFQNEAQLEKSRLLSDRFSAERPKGSFSTLEIQRTEQGDSAMYLCASSLKGSGTSADTQYFGPGTRLTVL.